The 18 T cell receptor beta chains below all came from one sample that was sequenced in a study of blood T cell repertoires in COVID-19. Only in-frame clones appear in the TCRdb table, and some are missing; sequencing was by immunoSEQ multiplex PCR. The profile shows about 110,000 clones, roughly 80% of them singletons. Sample: peripheral blood. Receptor source: a woman aged 55 to 70 with acute or convalescent COVID-19.

J is TRBJ2-1 and V is TRBV7-3; 11 bases map to TRBD2. With 3 bases clipped from V and 3 bases from J, the junction kept 1 base outside the gene matches. The V gene's germline CDR1 is SGHTA and CDR2 FQGTGA. CDR3 length: 15 amino acids. CDR3 protein: CASSFGTSGYNEQFF. The CDR3 DNA reads TGTGCCAGCAGCTTCGGGACTAGCGGCTACAATGAGCAGTTCTTC.

The V call is TRBV9, the J call TRBJ1-5, with D hard to call. The germline CDR1 and CDR2 sequences are SGDLS and YYNGEE. Trimming shortened V by 3 bases and J by 9 bases, and 10 bases separated the two germline ends. The CDR3 contains 12 residues. In DNA, the CDR3 is TGTGCCAGCAGCGCCCACAGATGGCCCCAGCATTTT. It translates to CASSAHRWPQHF.

The V gene is TRBV10-3, the J gene TRBJ1-2; a weak D match, TRBD1 (6 bases). Trimming stripped 8 bases from V and 8 bases from J, with 21 bases between. The CDR3 is 14 residues long. The germline V gene has CDR1 ENHRY and CDR2 SYGVKD. The CDR3 loop reads CAILDTGKLRGYTF. The DNA for the CDR3 is TGTGCCATCCTTGATACAGGGAAACTTCGCGGCTACACCTTC.

This sequence joins TRBV4-2 and TRBJ2-1, with D hard to call. From germline, CDR1 is LGHNA and CDR2 YNFKEQ. The CDR3 runs to 12 residues. The V end was cut by 3 bases, the J end by 10 bases, with 10 bases between. The CDR3 region has the DNA TGTGCCAGCAGCCAGGAACCAGGAGAGCAGTTCTTC. Amino acids: CASSQEPGEQFF.

V is TRBV12-2 and J is TRBJ1-5; TRBD1 is taken as the D call from the table, unchecked against the DNA. TRBV12-2 is tagged as a pseudogene. The CDR3 spans 15 residues. CDR3 loop: CASRLVYRAHQPQHF. DNA for the CDR3: TGTGCAAGTCGCTTAGTATACAGGGCCCATCAGCCCCAGCATTTT.

The table lists this clone with a few counts. This chain uses TRBV7-9 with TRBJ2-5; D possibly corresponds to TRBD1 (5 bases). Trimming removed 2 bases at V and 5 bases at J, with 12 bases between. Germline CDR1 SEHNR, CDR2 FQNEAQ (reference sequence). The CDR3 consists of 14 residues. This CDR3 is CASSLSQGFETQYF. CDR3 nucleotides: TGTGCCAGCAGCTTATCGCAGGGATTCGAGACCCAGTACTTC.

Written as DNA, the CDR3 is TGTGCCAGCTCCCTGACGAGACAGGGGGCCGATGAGCAGTACTTC. The encoded protein is CASSLTRQGADEQYF. The chain recombines TRBV18 with TRBJ2-7; TRBD1 aligns across 10 bases. V lost 6 bases to trimming and J lost 7 bases; unmatched junction nucleotides: 12. CDR1 KGHSH and CDR2 LQKENI come from the germline V gene. The CDR3 length is 15 residues.

The J gene is TRBJ1-1, the V gene TRBV6-2 or TRBV6-3, with 7 bases identical to TRBD1. Trimming took 6 bases from V and 11 from J; bases not matched to a gene: 9. The germline gives CDR1 MNHEY, CDR2 SVGEGT. This CDR3 contains 12 residues. The CDR3 protein is CASSKDRVGAFF. The CDR3, as DNA: TGTGCCAGCAGCAAAGACAGGGTTGGGGCTTTCTTT.

The chain uses TRBV7-2 and TRBJ1-2; D is unclear. Germline lookup yields CDR1 SGHTA and CDR2 FQGNSA. The CDR3 contains 14 residues. The V gene lost 5 bases and the J gene lost 4 bases, with 14 bases spanning the gap. In DNA, the CDR3 is TGTGCCAGCAGCCCACGGACTTCGGCCTATGGCTACACCTTC. Translation: CASSPRTSAYGYTF.

CDR3 DNA: TGTGCCAGCAGCCAGATGGGGCGAGATACGCAGTATTTT. Its protein is CASSQMGRDTQYF. The V gene is TRBV14, the J gene TRBJ2-3; D is possibly TRBD1 (5 bases). Germline V gene lookup returns CDR1 SGHDN and CDR2 FVKESK. The CDR3 sequence is 13 residues long. The V end was cut by 3 bases, the J end by 5 bases, with 9 bases between.

This chain links TRBV6-2 or TRBV6-3 with TRBJ2-7; 8 nucleotides line up with TRBD1. The CDR3 length is 14 residues. The germline CDR1 and CDR2 sequences are MNHEY and SVGEGT. After removal of 4 bases from V and 5 bases from J, the junction contained 7 bases not matched to a gene. CDR3 amino acids: CASSSLTGAHEQYF. The CDR3 coding sequence is TGTGCCAGCAGTTCTTTGACAGGGGCGCACGAGCAGTACTTC.

The chain has TRBV6-6 and TRBJ2-3; tentative D call: TRBD2 (6 bases). The V end was cut by 5 bases, the J end by 4 bases, with 10 bases between. This CDR3 contains 13 residues. The germline V gene encodes CDR1 MNHNY and CDR2 SVGAGI (reference sequence). For the CDR3, the DNA is TGTGCCAGCAGTCCGACTAGTCCAGATACGCAGTATTTT. Amino acid sequence: CASSPTSPDTQYF.

The V gene is TRBV19, the J gene TRBJ1-2; D unclear. Germline V gene data show CDR1 as LNHDA and CDR2 as SQIVND (reference sequence). V lost 1 base and J 3 bases, leaving 6 bases between the germline ends. The CDR3 length is 13 residues. CDR3 nucleotide sequence: TGTGCCAGTAGTATAGGCAGCGACTATGGCTACACCTTC. Translating it yields CASSIGSDYGYTF.

This chain joins TRBV4-3 and TRBJ1-2; D gene uncertain. Germline V gives CDR1 LGHNA, CDR2 YSLEER. Deletions cut 0 bases from V and 5 bases from J, with 13 bases between. This CDR3 is built from 15 residues. As DNA, the CDR3 is TGCGCCAGCAGCCAAGATCCTGGGAGCTTTTATGGCTACACCTTC. Protein: CASSQDPGSFYGYTF.

The genes are TRBV6-5 and TRBJ1-2, with D possibly TRBD1 on 5 matching bases. Deletions cut 0 bases from V and 4 bases from J, with 9 bases between. Germline loops: CDR1 MNHEY, CDR2 SVGAGI. The CDR3 consists of 14 residues. CDR3 region: CASSYSIRAYGYTF. The CDR3 DNA is TGTGCCAGCAGTTACTCGATCAGGGCCTATGGCTACACCTTC.

The chain links TRBV7-2 to TRBJ2-3; perhaps TRBD2 as D (6 bases). Germline CDR1 and CDR2: SGHTA and FQGNSA. There are 17 residues in the CDR3. The V end lost 3 bases, the J end lost 4 bases, and 20 bases lay between the germline ends. For the CDR3, the DNA is TGTGCCAGCAGCTTGTTCTCTGGCGGGGTAGGGTCAGATACGCAGTATTTT. Its protein product is CASSLFSGGVGSDTQYF.

The chain is built from TRBV14 and TRBJ1-1; 7 bases agree with TRBD1. The CDR3 runs 14 residues. The J segment lost 5 bases and the V segment lost 4 bases, leaving 7 bases of the junction unmatched. Germline CDR1 is SGHDN and CDR2 is FVKESK. The CDR3 nucleotides read TGTGCCAGCAGCCTATGGACAGGATCGACTGAAGCTTTCTTT. It is translated as CASSLWTGSTEAFF. The complete variable domain, with remaining parts taken from reference TRBV14 and TRBJ1-1, reads EAGVTQFPSHSVIEKGQTVTLRCDPISGHDNLYWYRRVMGKEIKFLLHFVKESKQDESGMPNNRFLAERTGGTYSTLKVQPAELEDSGVYFCASSLWTGSTEAFFGQGTRLTVV.

The J gene is TRBJ1-1, the V gene TRBV4-2; no firm D call. V lost 0 bases, J lost 4 bases, and 6 bases lay in between. The CDR3 sequence is 13 residues long. The V gene's germline CDR1 is LGHNA and CDR2 YNFKEQ. The DNA for the CDR3 is TGTGCCAGCAGCCAAGAAGCTCCCACTGAAGCTTTCTTT. Residues: CASSQEAPTEAFF.